What follows are 18 T cell receptor beta chains derived from one specimen sequenced in a study of blood T cell repertoires in COVID-19. Profiled with immunoSEQ multiplex PCR; TCRdb holds only in-frame clones, not every one. The sample records about 85,000 clones, 85% to 95% being singletons. Sequencing was done on a sample of peripheral blood. These receptors came from a human donor with active COVID-19. The donor label of this sample is uncertain.

To note about this clone: This sample also contains other DNA sequences that code for the same CDR3. V is TRBV19 and J is TRBJ2-7, with 8 bases matching TRBD2. The CDR3 sequence is 15 residues long. V trimming: 5 bases; J trimming: 3 bases; junction bases outside the gene matches: 9. Germline CDR1 reads LNHDA; CDR2 reads SQIVND (reference sequence). Here the CDR3 reads CASSPGGGGGYEQYF. CDR3 DNA sequence: TGTGCCAGTAGTCCCGGGGGGGGCGGGGGCTACGAGCAGTACTTC.

The chain combines TRBV7-3 with TRBJ2-1; the D gene is possibly TRBD1 (6 bases). The V end was cut by 2 bases, the J end by 3 bases, with 14 bases between. Germline V gene data show CDR1 as SGHTA and CDR2 as FQGTGA. The CDR3 has 16 residues. CDR3 in amino acids: CASSLPGQGGYNEQFF. In nucleotides, the CDR3 is TGTGCCAGCAGCTTACCGGGCCAAGGGGGCTACAATGAGCAGTTCTTC. Using reference TRBV7-3 and TRBJ2-1 for the parts outside the CDR3, the full variable domain is GAGVSQTPSNKVTEKGKYVELRCDPISGHTALYWYRQSLGQGPEFLIYFQGTGAADDSGLPNDRFFAVRPEGSVSTLKIQRTERGDSAVYLCASSLPGQGGYNEQFFGPGTRLTVL.

V is TRBV5-4 and J is TRBJ2-5, with D possibly being TRBD1 (5 bases). V dropped 0 bases and J dropped 4 bases, with 13 bases sitting between them. The CDR3 has 15 residues. Germline assignment: CDR1 SGHNT and CDR2 YYREEE (reference sequence). The CDR3 here is CASSLGPGQAETQYF. The CDR3 bases are TGTGCCAGCAGCTTGGGCCCAGGGCAGGCAGAGACCCAGTACTTC.

The chain recombines TRBV14 with TRBJ2-7, with D possibly TRBD1 on 6 matching bases. From germline, CDR1 is SGHDN and CDR2 FVKESK. The CDR3 spans 15 residues. The V end was cut by 0 bases, the J end by 6 bases, with 15 bases between. CDR3 coding DNA: TGTGCCAGCAGCCAAGACCCTGGGGGCATCGCCGAGCAGTACTTC. Protein sequence: CASSQDPGGIAEQYF.

This clone has a single count. The chain employs TRBV4-3 and TRBJ2-3; TRBD2 is a possible D gene (5 bases). Germline V gene lookup returns CDR1 LGHNA and CDR2 YSLEER. The CDR3 extends over 15 amino acids. Trimming left V 4 bases short and J 4 bases short, with 15 bases between. As DNA, the CDR3 is TGCGCCAGCAGCCGAGATGCCATGGAGGCAGATACGCAGTATTTT. This gives the protein CASSRDAMEADTQYF.

V usage is TRBV9 and J usage is TRBJ1-6; a weak D match, TRBD1 (6 bases). The CDR3 spans 15 residues. V dropped 4 bases and J dropped 8 bases, with 16 bases sitting between them. CDR1 and CDR2 from the germline V gene are SGDLS and YYNGEE. CDR3 nucleotides: TGTGCCAGCAGCCCCCGGACAGCCGACTATTCACCCCTCCACTTT. This translates into CASSPRTADYSPLHF. Filled out from reference TRBV9 and TRBJ1-6, the complete variable domain reads DSGVTQTPKHLITATGQRVTLRCSPRSGDLSVYWYQQSLDQGLQFLIQYYNGEERAKGNILERFSAQQFPDLHSELNLSSLELGDSALYFCASSPRTADYSPLHFGNGTRLTVT.

This rearrangement joins TRBV7-9 to TRBJ2-1; D perhaps matches TRBD2 (6 bases). CDR1 and CDR2 (germline): SEHNR, FQNEAQ (reference sequence). The V end lost 4 bases, the J end lost 0 bases, and 10 bases lay between the germline ends. The length of the CDR3 is 15 residues. This chain's CDR3 is CASSSGTASYNEQFF. The DNA of the CDR3 is TGTGCCAGCAGCTCCGGGACTGCCTCCTACAATGAGCAGTTCTTC.

This rearrangement joins TRBV10-3 to TRBJ2-7; D is perhaps TRBD1 (7 bases). The V gene's germline CDR1 is ENHRY and CDR2 SYGVKD. This CDR3 contains 14 residues. Trimming cost V 5 bases and J 4 bases, with 15 bases left between them. DNA of the CDR3: TGTGCCATCAGTTCTGACAGGGCGGGGTACGAGCAGTACTTC. Its protein product is CAISSDRAGYEQYF.

The chain joins TRBV2 to TRBJ2-5, with 11 bases that match TRBD1. V lost 9 bases and J lost 3; bases outside the gene matches: 9. Germline V gene data show CDR1 as SNHLY and CDR2 as FYNNEI. The length of the CDR3 is 15 residues. In nucleotides, the CDR3 is TGTGCCAGTTCCTGGTCGGGACAGGGGGAAGAGACCCAGTACTTC. It is translated as CASSWSGQGEETQYF.

This clone is termed medium-sized. The genes are TRBV6-5 and TRBJ2-2, with a possible D match to TRBD1 (6 bases). CDR3 size: 13 residues. The ends were cut back, 7 bases at V and 4 bases at J, with 10 bases in the middle. CDR1 MNHEY and CDR2 SVGAGI come from the germline V gene. CDR3 region: CASKTGTTGELFF. The CDR3 DNA sequence: TGTGCCAGCAAGACAGGAACCACCGGGGAGCTGTTTTTT.

The gene calls are TRBV19 and TRBJ2-7, with TRBD1 matching over 8 bases. The V segment lost 5 bases and the J segment 12 bases; nucleotides outside the gene matches: 18. Germline CDR1 reads LNHDA; CDR2 reads SQIVND (reference sequence). This CDR3 spans 15 amino acids. The DNA for the CDR3 is TGTGCCAGTAGTCTCGCGACAGGGGACGTTGCCGGGGTGTACTTC. Its protein is CASSLATGDVAGVYF.

The chain employs TRBV5-6 and TRBJ1-4, with D tentatively TRBD1 (6 bases). CDR1 and CDR2 (germline): SGHDT, YYEEEE. V lost 4 bases, J lost 8 bases, and 15 bases lay in between. The CDR3 length is 14 residues. The CDR3: CASSPIRGGEKLFF. The DNA of the CDR3 is TGTGCCAGCAGCCCCATCCGGGGGGGCGAAAAACTGTTTTTT.

J is TRBJ2-3 and V is TRBV2; D possibly corresponds to TRBD2 (7 bases). The germline V and J ends were trimmed by 2 bases and 4 bases, with 13 bases remaining between them. There are 15 residues in the CDR3. CDR1 is SNHLY, CDR2 FYNNEI, per germline. The CDR3 nucleotides read TGTGCCAGCAGTGAAATGGGGGGGGGCCCAGATACGCAGTATTTT. Encoded protein: CASSEMGGGPDTQYF.

The V gene is TRBV6-2 or TRBV6-3, the J gene TRBJ2-5; 12 nucleotides agree with TRBD2. The germline V gene has CDR1 MNHEY and CDR2 SVGEGT. The CDR3 has 17 residues. V lost 5 bases and J lost 5; bases outside the gene matches: 12. The CDR3: CASSIELAGGREETQYF. The CDR3 nucleotides read TGTGCCAGCAGTATCGAACTAGCGGGGGGCCGGGAGGAGACCCAGTACTTC.

The V and J genes are TRBV6-4 and TRBJ2-4; TRBD2 matches 7 bases. CDR3 length: 16 residues. J lost 1 base, V lost 4 bases, and 7 bases had no gene match. Germline V gives CDR1 MRHNA, CDR2 SNTAGT. CDR3 loop: CASSVGEGFAKNIQYF. CDR3 sequence (DNA): TGTGCCAGCAGTGTTGGGGAGGGATTTGCCAAAAACATTCAGTACTTC.

V usage is TRBV11-2 and J usage is TRBJ1-2, with D possibly being TRBD1 (5 bases). Between the trimmed V and J ends, which lost 1 base and 8 bases, there was a span of 11 bases. CDR1 is SGHAT and CDR2 is FQNNGV in the germline V gene. The CDR3 has 13 amino acids. CDR3 sequence (DNA): TGTGCCAGCAGCTTAGTCGAGGGGAGGGGCTACACCTTC. Translated: CASSLVEGRGYTF.

The chain couples TRBV6-5 to TRBJ2-5, with 8 bases matching TRBD1. V gave up 9 bases and J gave up 3 bases; unmatched junction bases: 12. CDR1 is MNHEY and CDR2 is SVGAGI in the germline V gene. The CDR3 has 15 amino acids. The CDR3 coding sequence is TGTGCCAGTGATGACCAGGGGGCGATTAAAGAGACCCAGTACTTC. Its protein product is CASDDQGAIKETQYF.

The chain joins TRBV3-1 (or the pseudogene TRBV3-2) to TRBJ2-5, with 11 nucleotides matching TRBD2. Per germline, CDR1 LGHDT and CDR2 YNNKEL (reference sequence). The CDR3 is 17 residues long. J lost 4 bases, V lost 1 base, and 8 bases had no gene match. The DNA for the CDR3 is TGTGCCAGCAGCCAAGCCCGGGGTCTAGCGGGGGGAGAGACCCAGTACTTC. Protein: CASSQARGLAGGETQYF.